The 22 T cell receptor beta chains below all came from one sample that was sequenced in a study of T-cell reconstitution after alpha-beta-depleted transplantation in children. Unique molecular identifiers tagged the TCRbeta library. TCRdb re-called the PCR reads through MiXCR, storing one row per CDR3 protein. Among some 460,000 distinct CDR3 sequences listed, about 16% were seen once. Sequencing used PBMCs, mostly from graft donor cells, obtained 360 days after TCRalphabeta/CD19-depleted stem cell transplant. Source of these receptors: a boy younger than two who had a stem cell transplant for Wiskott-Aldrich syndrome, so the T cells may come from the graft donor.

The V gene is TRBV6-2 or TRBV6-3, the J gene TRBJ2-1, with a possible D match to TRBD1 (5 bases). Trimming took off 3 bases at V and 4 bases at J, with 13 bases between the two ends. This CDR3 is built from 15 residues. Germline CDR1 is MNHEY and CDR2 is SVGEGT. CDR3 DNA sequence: TGTGCCAGCAGTTATGTTCGCAGGGATTACAATGAGCAGTTCTTC. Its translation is CASSYVRRDYNEQFF.

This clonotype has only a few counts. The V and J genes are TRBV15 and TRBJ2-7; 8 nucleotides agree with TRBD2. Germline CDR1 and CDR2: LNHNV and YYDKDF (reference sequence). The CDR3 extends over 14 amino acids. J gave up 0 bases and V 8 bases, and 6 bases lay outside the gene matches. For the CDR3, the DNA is TGTGCCACCGCTAGCCGGGAGGGCTCCTACGAGCAGTACTTC. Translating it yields CATASREGSYEQYF.

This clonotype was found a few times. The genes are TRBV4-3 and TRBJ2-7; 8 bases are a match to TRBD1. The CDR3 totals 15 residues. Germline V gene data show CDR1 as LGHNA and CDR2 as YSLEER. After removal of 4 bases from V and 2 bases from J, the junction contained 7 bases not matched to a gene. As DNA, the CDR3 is TGCGCCAGCAGCCTCCTCGCGACAGGGGCCTACGAGCAGTACTTC. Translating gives CASSLLATGAYEQYF.

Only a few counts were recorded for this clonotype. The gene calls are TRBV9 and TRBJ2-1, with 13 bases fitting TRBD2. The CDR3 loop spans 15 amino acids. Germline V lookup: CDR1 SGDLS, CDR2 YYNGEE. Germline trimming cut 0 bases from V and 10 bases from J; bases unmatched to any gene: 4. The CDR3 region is CASSVGLAGGLEQFF. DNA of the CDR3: TGTGCCAGCAGCGTAGGACTAGCGGGAGGACTGGAGCAGTTCTTC. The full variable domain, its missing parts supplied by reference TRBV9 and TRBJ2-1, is DSGVTQTPKHLITATGQRVTLRCSPRSGDLSVYWYQQSLDQGLQFLIQYYNGEERAKGNILERFSAQQFPDLHSELNLSSLELGDSALYFCASSVGLAGGLEQFFGPGTRLTVL.

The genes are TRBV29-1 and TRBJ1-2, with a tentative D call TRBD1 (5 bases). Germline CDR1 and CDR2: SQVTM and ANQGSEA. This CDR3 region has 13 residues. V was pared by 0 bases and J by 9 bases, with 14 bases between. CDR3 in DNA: TGCAGCGTTGAAGAACGGAGAACAGGAAGCTACACCTTC. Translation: CSVEERRTGSYTF.

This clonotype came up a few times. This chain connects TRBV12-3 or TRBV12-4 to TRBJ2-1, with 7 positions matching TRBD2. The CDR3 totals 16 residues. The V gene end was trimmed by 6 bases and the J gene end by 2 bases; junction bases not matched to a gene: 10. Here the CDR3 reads CASSLTSAHAYNEQFF. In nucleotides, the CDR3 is TGTGCCAGCAGCCTTACTAGCGCCCACGCCTACAATGAGCAGTTCTTC.

CDR3 bases: TGTGCCAGCAGTTACCTGCCGGGGGGCGAAGATACGCAGTATTTT. Encoded protein: CASSYLPGGEDTQYF. The J gene is TRBJ2-3, the V gene TRBV6-5, with D possibly matching TRBD2 (7 bases). The germline V gene encodes CDR1 MNHEY and CDR2 SVGAGI. The ends were cut back, 2 bases at V and 5 bases at J, with 14 bases in the middle. The CDR3 spans 15 residues.

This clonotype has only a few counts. CDR3 nucleotides: TGCGCCAGCAGCTATAGAGCAGATACGCAGTATTTT. Protein product: CASSYRADTQYF. The V and J genes are TRBV5-1 and TRBJ2-3; D call uncertain. Looked up from germline, CDR1 is SGHRS and CDR2 is YFSETQ. Trimming pared 3 bases from V and 4 bases from J, leaving 6 bases between. The CDR3 consists of 12 residues.

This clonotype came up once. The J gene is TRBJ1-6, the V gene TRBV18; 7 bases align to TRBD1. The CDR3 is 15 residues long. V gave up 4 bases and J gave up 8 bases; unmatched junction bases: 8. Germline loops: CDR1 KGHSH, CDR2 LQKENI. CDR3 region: CASSLLRQGDSPLHF. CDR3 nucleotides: TGTGCCAGCTCACTACTAAGACAGGGTGATTCACCCCTCCACTTT.

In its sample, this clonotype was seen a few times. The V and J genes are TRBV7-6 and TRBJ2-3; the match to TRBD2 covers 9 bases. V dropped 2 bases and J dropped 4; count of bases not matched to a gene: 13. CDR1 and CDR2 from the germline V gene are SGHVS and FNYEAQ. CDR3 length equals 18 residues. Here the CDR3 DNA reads TGTGCCAGCAGCTTATTGGCGGGAGGGCGGGATAGACCAGATACGCAGTATTTT. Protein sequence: CASSLLAGGRDRPDTQYF.

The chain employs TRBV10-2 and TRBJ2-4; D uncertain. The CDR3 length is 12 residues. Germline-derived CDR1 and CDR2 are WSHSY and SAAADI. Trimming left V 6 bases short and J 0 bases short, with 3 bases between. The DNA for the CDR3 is TGCGCCAGCAGCATAGCCAAAAACATTCAGTACTTC. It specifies CASSIAKNIQYF.

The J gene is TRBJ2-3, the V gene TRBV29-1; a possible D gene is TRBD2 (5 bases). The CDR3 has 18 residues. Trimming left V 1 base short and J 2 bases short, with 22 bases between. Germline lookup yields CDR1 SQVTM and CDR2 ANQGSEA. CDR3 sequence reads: CSVEAASPRGGTTDTQYF. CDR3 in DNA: TGCAGCGTTGAAGCGGCTAGCCCACGAGGAGGTACCACAGATACGCAGTATTTT.

CDR3 sequence reads: CASSLGQGIHEQFF. The CDR3 region has the DNA TGCGCCAGCAGCCTGGGACAGGGGATTCATGAGCAGTTCTTC. V and J are TRBV4-3 and TRBJ2-1, with 10 bases fitting TRBD1. The CDR3 is 14 residues long. The V gene's germline CDR1 is LGHNA and CDR2 YSLEER. V shed 4 bases and J 8 bases; nucleotides not matched to a gene: 5.

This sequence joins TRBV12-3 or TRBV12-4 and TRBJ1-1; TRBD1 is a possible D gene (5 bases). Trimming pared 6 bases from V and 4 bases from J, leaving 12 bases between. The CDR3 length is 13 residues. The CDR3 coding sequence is TGTGCCAGCAGCGGTACAGGCGGCACTGAAGCTTTCTTT. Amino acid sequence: CASSGTGGTEAFF.

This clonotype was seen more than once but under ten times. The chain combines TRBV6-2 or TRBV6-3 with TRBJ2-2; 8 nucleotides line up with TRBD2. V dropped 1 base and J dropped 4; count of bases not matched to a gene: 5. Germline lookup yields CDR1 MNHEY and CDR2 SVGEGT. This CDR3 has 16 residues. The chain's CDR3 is CASSYLSGSPTGELFF. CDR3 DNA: TGTGCCAGCAGTTACTTGAGCGGGAGTCCCACCGGGGAGCTGTTTTTT.

CDR3 amino acids: CSVNSATGDTGELFF. The CDR3 DNA is TGCAGCGTTAATTCGGCGACAGGGGACACCGGGGAGCTGTTTTTT. This chain uses TRBV29-1 with TRBJ2-2; TRBD1 matches at 8 bases. This CDR3 has 15 residues. Germline V gene sequence: CDR1 SQVTM, CDR2 ANQGSEA. Germline trimming cut 5 bases from V and 3 bases from J; bases unmatched to any gene: 8.

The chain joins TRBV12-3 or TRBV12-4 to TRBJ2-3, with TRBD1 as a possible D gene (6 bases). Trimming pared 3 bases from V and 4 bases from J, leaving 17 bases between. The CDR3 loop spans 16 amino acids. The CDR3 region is CASSFTPQGWSDTQYF. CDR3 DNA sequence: TGTGCCAGCAGTTTTACCCCACAGGGATGGTCAGATACGCAGTATTTT.

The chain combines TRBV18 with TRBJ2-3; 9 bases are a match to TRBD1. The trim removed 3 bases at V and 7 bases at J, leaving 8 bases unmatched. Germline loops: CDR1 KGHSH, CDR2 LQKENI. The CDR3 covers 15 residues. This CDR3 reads CASSPKQTGGHTQYF. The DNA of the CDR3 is TGTGCCAGCTCACCGAAGCAGACAGGGGGTCATACGCAGTATTTT.

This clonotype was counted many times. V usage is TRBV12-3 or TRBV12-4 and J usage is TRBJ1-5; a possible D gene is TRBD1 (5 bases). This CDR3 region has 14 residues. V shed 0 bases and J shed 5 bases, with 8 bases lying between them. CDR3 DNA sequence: TGTGCCAGCAGTTTAGCGAGGGGTGATCAGCCCCAGCATTTT. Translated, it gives CASSLARGDQPQHF.

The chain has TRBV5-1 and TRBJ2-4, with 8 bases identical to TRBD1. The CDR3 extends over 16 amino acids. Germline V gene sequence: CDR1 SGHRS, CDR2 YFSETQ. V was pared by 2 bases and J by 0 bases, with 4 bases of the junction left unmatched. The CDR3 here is CASSFGTGLAKNIQYF. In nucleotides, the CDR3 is TGCGCCAGCAGCTTTGGGACAGGCCTAGCCAAAAACATTCAGTACTTC.

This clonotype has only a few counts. The CDR3, as DNA: TGTGCCAGCAGTGATGGGACTAGCGGAGTTTTGGAGACCCAGTACTTC. Its protein product is CASSDGTSGVLETQYF. The chain uses TRBV2 and TRBJ2-5; TRBD2 aligns across 11 bases. The germline CDR1 and CDR2 sequences are SNHLY and FYNNEI. Unmatched junction bases numbered 8, after V lost 3 bases and J lost 5 bases. The CDR3 is 16 residues long.

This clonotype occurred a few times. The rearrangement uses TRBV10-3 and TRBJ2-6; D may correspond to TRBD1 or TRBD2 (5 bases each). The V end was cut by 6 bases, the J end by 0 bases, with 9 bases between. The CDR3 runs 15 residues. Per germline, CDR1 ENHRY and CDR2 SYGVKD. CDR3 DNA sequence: TGTGCCATCAGGAGGGGTCCCTCTGGGGCCAACGTCCTGACTTTC. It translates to CAIRRGPSGANVLTF.